These T cell receptor beta chains were read from a single sample in a study of blood T cells in healthy people across ages. TCRdb analysed the 5' RACE reads with MiXCR anew, one entry per CDR3 protein. This table holds 700,000 or so distinct CDR3 sequences, 20% to 25% found once. Sequenced sample: blood. The receptor set was obtained from a man between 65 and 80 years old in good health. CDR3s include the opening cysteine and the closing phenylalanine or tryptophan. D genes are given only for firm matches. Where a row states a size, it is once, few, many or the class of an expanded clone; other rows omit it.

j_gene	v_gene	d_gene	abundance	CDR3aa	CDR3nt
TRBJ2-1	TRBV19	TRBD2	-	CASRPPTKLAGGPGTGNEQFF	TGTGCCAGTAGGCCCCCAACCAAACTAGCGGGAGGGCCGGGTACCGGCAATGAGCAGTTCTTC
TRBJ2-7	TRBV14	-	-	CASSPRQGFYEQYF	TGTGCCAGCAGCCCAAGGCAGGGTTTTTACGAGCAGTACTTC
TRBJ1-2	TRBV5-1	-	-	CASSLAGEFGRYGYTF	TGCGCCAGCAGCCTGGCGGGGGAATTCGGCCGCTATGGCTACACCTTC
TRBJ1-1	TRBV3-1	-	-	CASSQDTGTEAFF	TGTGCCAGCAGCCAAGATACTGGGACTGAAGCTTTCTTT
TRBJ1-2	TRBV30	-	-	CAWSLTGDYGYTF	TGTGCCTGGAGTCTGACAGGAGACTATGGCTACACCTTC
TRBJ2-5	TRBV12-3/TRBV12-4	TRBD1	-	CASSLGVGTGTQETQYF	TGTGCCAGCAGTTTAGGAGTAGGGACAGGGACACAAGAGACCCAGTACTTC
TRBJ1-4	TRBV28	-	-	CASSRGRDEKLFF	TGTGCCAGCAGTCGGGGCCGAGATGAAAAACTGTTTTTT
TRBJ2-4	TRBV6-6	-	few	CASSLRQNIQYF	TGTGCCAGTAGTTTGAGACAAAACATTCAGTACTTC
TRBJ2-5	TRBV7-9	-	-	CASSSDWEEAQYF	TGTGCCAGCAGCTCGGACTGGGAAGAGGCCCAGTACTTC
TRBJ2-4	TRBV3-1	-	many	CASSQELRGDIQYF	TGTGCCAGCAGCCAAGAGCTAAGGGGTGACATTCAGTACTTC
TRBJ2-1	TRBV27	-	many	CASSSLSNYNEQFF	TGTGCCAGCAGTTCTTTATCCAACTACAATGAGCAGTTCTTC
TRBJ2-3	TRBV7-9	-	-	CASSPWRSDTDTQYF	TGTGCCAGCAGCCCCTGGCGCAGTGACACAGATACGCAGTATTTT
TRBJ2-1	TRBV7-9	-	-	CASSFRAIDEQFF	TGTGCCAGCAGCTTCAGGGCTATAGATGAGCAGTTCTTC
TRBJ2-1	TRBV12-3/TRBV12-4	-	-	CASSLEMHSYNEQFF	TGTGCCAGCAGTTTAGAGATGCACTCCTACAATGAGCAGTTCTTC
TRBJ2-1	TRBV20-1	TRBD2	few	CSARAGWGQFF	TGCAGTGCTCGAGCGGGGTGGGGGCAGTTCTTC
TRBJ1-4	TRBV14	-	few	CASSPEAGWNEKLFF	TGTGCCAGCAGCCCCGAGGCAGGGTGGAATGAAAAACTGTTTTTT
TRBJ2-3	TRBV29-1	-	-	CSVAAGTSTDTQYF	TGCAGCGTTGCCGCGGGGACTAGCACAGATACGCAGTATTTT
TRBJ2-3	TRBV2	TRBD1	-	CASLSGQGTDTQYF	TGTGCCAGCCTCTCCGGACAGGGGACAGATACGCAGTATTTT
TRBJ2-3	TRBV9	TRBD2	-	CASSVAPSGSTDTQYF	TGTGCCAGCAGCGTAGCCCCTAGCGGGAGCACAGATACGCAGTATTTT
TRBJ2-1	TRBV12-3/TRBV12-4	-	many	CASKGGSNEQFF	TGTGCCTCCAAAGGGGGGAGCAATGAGCAGTTCTTC
TRBJ2-7	TRBV3-1	TRBD1	few	CASSATDRALGEQYF	TGTGCCAGCAGCGCTACTGACAGGGCGCTGGGCGAGCAGTACTTC
TRBJ2-7	TRBV10-3	TRBD1	-	CAISSQGYDYEQYF	TGTGCCATCAGTTCACAGGGGTACGACTACGAGCAGTACTTC
TRBJ2-1	TRBV6-6	-	-	CASSPGPARGNEQFF	TGTGCCAGCAGTCCCGGTCCTGCGCGGGGAAATGAGCAGTTCTTC
TRBJ2-1	TRBV7-3	TRBD2	-	CASSLSAPSGWVFFHEQFF	TGTGCCAGCAGCTTATCAGCCCCTAGCGGGTGGGTTTTTTTCCATGAGCAGTTCTTC
TRBJ2-7	TRBV20-1	-	-	CSARGTGRYEQYF	TGCAGTGCTAGAGGTACGGGGAGGTACGAGCAGTACTTC
TRBJ1-2	TRBV6-5	-	-	CASSYRQARGYGYTF	TGTGCCAGCAGTTACAGGCAGGCCCGAGGCTATGGCTACACCTTC
TRBJ1-5	TRBV6-5	-	-	CASSPRPGTSNQPQHF	TGTGCCAGCAGTCCTCGTCCAGGGACTAGCAATCAGCCCCAGCATTTT
TRBJ1-4	TRBV3-1	-	-	CASSQDWKSEKLFF	TGTGCCAGCAGCCAAGATTGGAAATCTGAAAAACTGTTTTTT
TRBJ2-3	TRBV7-9	-	many	CASSLAAFTDTQYF	TGTGCCAGCAGCTTAGCCGCGTTCACAGATACGCAGTATTTT
TRBJ2-6	TRBV7-3	-	-	CASSLRRAGANVLTF	TGTGCCAGCAGCTTAAGAAGGGCTGGGGCCAACGTCCTGACTTTC
TRBJ2-2	TRBV12-3/TRBV12-4	-	few	CASRSSITGELFF	TGTGCCAGCAGAAGCTCGATAACCGGGGAGCTGTTTTTT
TRBJ2-5	TRBV28	-	-	CASSRPGSGQETQYF	TGTGCCAGCAGCCGCCCAGGTAGCGGACAAGAGACCCAGTACTTC
TRBJ2-3	TRBV27	TRBD1	-	CASSLQGAPDTQYF	TGTGCCAGCAGTTTACAGGGGGCCCCAGATACGCAGTATTTT
TRBJ2-1	TRBV29-1	TRBD2	few	CSATSGRASNEQFF	TGCAGCGCCACCAGCGGGAGGGCCTCTAATGAGCAGTTCTTC
TRBJ2-3	TRBV11-2	-	-	CASSLLASFPTDTQYF	TGTGCCAGCAGCTTGTTAGCGAGTTTCCCCACAGATACGCAGTATTTT
TRBJ2-2	TRBV29-1	TRBD1	few	CSVKTGYTGELFF	TGCAGCGTAAAGACAGGGTACACCGGGGAGCTGTTTTTT
TRBJ1-1	TRBV10-3	TRBD1	few	CAIRTGDNTEAFF	TGTGCCATCAGGACAGGGGATAACACTGAAGCTTTCTTT
TRBJ2-3	TRBV10-3	-	-	CAISGSRLFTQYF	TGTGCCATCAGCGGGTCCCGGTTGTTTACGCAGTATTTT
TRBJ1-2	TRBV6-5	-	few	CASSYPWDVSYGYTF	TGTGCCAGCAGTTATCCGTGGGACGTAAGCTATGGCTACACCTTC
TRBJ2-1	TRBV30	-	few	CAFTYSYNEQFF	TGTGCCTTCACCTACTCCTACAATGAGCAGTTCTTC
TRBJ1-6	TRBV5-1	-	few	CASKGEVDNSPLHF	TGCGCCAGCAAGGGCGAAGTGGATAATTCACCCCTCCACTTT
TRBJ1-5	TRBV12-3/TRBV12-4	-	-	CASSLGPIQPQHF	TGTGCCAGCAGTTTGGGCCCAATTCAGCCCCAGCATTTT
TRBJ2-7	TRBV7-9	-	many	CASQRDLGTEQYF	TGTGCCAGTCAGAGGGATTTAGGGACCGAGCAGTACTTC
TRBJ2-7	TRBV20-1	-	few	CSANTGPSVGEQYF	TGCAGTGCAAACACAGGGCCCAGTGTAGGCGAGCAGTACTTC
TRBJ2-5	TRBV19	-	few	CASSQQGQETQYF	TGTGCCAGTAGCCAACAGGGACAAGAGACCCAGTACTTC
TRBJ2-2	TRBV3-1	TRBD2	few	CATKTSGKHTGELFF	TGTGCCACCAAGACTAGCGGGAAGCACACCGGGGAGCTGTTTTTT
TRBJ1-1	TRBV29-1	-	few	CSGWDYNTEAFF	TGCAGCGGATGGGACTATAACACTGAAGCTTTCTTT
TRBJ1-1	TRBV30	-	few	CAWSVGSWDTEAFF	TGTGCCTGGAGTGTAGGTAGTTGGGACACTGAAGCTTTCTTT
TRBJ1-3	TRBV28	-	-	CASSFGGIENTIYF	TGTGCCAGCAGTTTCGGGGGAATTGAAAACACCATATATTTT
TRBJ1-1	TRBV20-1	TRBD1	-	CSAQGARAEAFF	TGCAGTGCTCAGGGGGCAAGAGCTGAAGCTTTCTTT
TRBJ1-2	TRBV24-1	-	few	CATSDFSGIYGYTF	TGTGCCACCAGTGATTTCTCGGGGATTTATGGCTACACCTTC
TRBJ1-4	TRBV4-1	TRBD1	few	CASSQGPGQGAANEKLFF	TGCGCCAGCAGCCAAGGACCGGGACAGGGGGCGGCTAATGAAAAACTGTTTTTT
TRBJ1-1	TRBV12-3/TRBV12-4	-	-	CASKVQNTEAFF	TGTGCCAGCAAGGTGCAGAACACTGAAGCTTTCTTT
TRBJ2-5	TRBV2	-	few	CASSQNDLALLEETQYF	TGTGCCAGCAGTCAAAATGATCTAGCGCTCCTAGAAGAGACCCAGTACTTC
TRBJ1-1	TRBV20-1	TRBD1	few	CSARGQWTEAFF	TGCAGTGCTAGGGGACAGTGGACTGAAGCTTTCTTT
TRBJ2-3	TRBV4-3	-	-	CASSQDLGRVTDTQYF	TGCGCCAGCAGCCAGGATCTTGGACGAGTCACAGATACGCAGTATTTT
TRBJ2-5	TRBV19	TRBD1	few	CASSIQTGRQTQYF	TGTGCCAGTAGTATACAGACAGGGAGACAGACCCAGTACTTC
TRBJ2-5	TRBV7-2	TRBD1	-	CASSLNPGTVQETQYF	TGTGCCAGCAGCCTTAACCCCGGGACAGTACAAGAGACCCAGTACTTC
TRBJ2-5	TRBV19	-	-	CASSIRGGNGQETQYF	TGTGCCAGTAGTATTCGGGGAGGTAATGGACAAGAGACCCAGTACTTC
TRBJ2-3	TRBV6-5	TRBD1	-	CASSLQGPRVDTQYF	TGTGCCAGCAGTTTACAGGGGCCCAGGGTAGATACGCAGTATTTT